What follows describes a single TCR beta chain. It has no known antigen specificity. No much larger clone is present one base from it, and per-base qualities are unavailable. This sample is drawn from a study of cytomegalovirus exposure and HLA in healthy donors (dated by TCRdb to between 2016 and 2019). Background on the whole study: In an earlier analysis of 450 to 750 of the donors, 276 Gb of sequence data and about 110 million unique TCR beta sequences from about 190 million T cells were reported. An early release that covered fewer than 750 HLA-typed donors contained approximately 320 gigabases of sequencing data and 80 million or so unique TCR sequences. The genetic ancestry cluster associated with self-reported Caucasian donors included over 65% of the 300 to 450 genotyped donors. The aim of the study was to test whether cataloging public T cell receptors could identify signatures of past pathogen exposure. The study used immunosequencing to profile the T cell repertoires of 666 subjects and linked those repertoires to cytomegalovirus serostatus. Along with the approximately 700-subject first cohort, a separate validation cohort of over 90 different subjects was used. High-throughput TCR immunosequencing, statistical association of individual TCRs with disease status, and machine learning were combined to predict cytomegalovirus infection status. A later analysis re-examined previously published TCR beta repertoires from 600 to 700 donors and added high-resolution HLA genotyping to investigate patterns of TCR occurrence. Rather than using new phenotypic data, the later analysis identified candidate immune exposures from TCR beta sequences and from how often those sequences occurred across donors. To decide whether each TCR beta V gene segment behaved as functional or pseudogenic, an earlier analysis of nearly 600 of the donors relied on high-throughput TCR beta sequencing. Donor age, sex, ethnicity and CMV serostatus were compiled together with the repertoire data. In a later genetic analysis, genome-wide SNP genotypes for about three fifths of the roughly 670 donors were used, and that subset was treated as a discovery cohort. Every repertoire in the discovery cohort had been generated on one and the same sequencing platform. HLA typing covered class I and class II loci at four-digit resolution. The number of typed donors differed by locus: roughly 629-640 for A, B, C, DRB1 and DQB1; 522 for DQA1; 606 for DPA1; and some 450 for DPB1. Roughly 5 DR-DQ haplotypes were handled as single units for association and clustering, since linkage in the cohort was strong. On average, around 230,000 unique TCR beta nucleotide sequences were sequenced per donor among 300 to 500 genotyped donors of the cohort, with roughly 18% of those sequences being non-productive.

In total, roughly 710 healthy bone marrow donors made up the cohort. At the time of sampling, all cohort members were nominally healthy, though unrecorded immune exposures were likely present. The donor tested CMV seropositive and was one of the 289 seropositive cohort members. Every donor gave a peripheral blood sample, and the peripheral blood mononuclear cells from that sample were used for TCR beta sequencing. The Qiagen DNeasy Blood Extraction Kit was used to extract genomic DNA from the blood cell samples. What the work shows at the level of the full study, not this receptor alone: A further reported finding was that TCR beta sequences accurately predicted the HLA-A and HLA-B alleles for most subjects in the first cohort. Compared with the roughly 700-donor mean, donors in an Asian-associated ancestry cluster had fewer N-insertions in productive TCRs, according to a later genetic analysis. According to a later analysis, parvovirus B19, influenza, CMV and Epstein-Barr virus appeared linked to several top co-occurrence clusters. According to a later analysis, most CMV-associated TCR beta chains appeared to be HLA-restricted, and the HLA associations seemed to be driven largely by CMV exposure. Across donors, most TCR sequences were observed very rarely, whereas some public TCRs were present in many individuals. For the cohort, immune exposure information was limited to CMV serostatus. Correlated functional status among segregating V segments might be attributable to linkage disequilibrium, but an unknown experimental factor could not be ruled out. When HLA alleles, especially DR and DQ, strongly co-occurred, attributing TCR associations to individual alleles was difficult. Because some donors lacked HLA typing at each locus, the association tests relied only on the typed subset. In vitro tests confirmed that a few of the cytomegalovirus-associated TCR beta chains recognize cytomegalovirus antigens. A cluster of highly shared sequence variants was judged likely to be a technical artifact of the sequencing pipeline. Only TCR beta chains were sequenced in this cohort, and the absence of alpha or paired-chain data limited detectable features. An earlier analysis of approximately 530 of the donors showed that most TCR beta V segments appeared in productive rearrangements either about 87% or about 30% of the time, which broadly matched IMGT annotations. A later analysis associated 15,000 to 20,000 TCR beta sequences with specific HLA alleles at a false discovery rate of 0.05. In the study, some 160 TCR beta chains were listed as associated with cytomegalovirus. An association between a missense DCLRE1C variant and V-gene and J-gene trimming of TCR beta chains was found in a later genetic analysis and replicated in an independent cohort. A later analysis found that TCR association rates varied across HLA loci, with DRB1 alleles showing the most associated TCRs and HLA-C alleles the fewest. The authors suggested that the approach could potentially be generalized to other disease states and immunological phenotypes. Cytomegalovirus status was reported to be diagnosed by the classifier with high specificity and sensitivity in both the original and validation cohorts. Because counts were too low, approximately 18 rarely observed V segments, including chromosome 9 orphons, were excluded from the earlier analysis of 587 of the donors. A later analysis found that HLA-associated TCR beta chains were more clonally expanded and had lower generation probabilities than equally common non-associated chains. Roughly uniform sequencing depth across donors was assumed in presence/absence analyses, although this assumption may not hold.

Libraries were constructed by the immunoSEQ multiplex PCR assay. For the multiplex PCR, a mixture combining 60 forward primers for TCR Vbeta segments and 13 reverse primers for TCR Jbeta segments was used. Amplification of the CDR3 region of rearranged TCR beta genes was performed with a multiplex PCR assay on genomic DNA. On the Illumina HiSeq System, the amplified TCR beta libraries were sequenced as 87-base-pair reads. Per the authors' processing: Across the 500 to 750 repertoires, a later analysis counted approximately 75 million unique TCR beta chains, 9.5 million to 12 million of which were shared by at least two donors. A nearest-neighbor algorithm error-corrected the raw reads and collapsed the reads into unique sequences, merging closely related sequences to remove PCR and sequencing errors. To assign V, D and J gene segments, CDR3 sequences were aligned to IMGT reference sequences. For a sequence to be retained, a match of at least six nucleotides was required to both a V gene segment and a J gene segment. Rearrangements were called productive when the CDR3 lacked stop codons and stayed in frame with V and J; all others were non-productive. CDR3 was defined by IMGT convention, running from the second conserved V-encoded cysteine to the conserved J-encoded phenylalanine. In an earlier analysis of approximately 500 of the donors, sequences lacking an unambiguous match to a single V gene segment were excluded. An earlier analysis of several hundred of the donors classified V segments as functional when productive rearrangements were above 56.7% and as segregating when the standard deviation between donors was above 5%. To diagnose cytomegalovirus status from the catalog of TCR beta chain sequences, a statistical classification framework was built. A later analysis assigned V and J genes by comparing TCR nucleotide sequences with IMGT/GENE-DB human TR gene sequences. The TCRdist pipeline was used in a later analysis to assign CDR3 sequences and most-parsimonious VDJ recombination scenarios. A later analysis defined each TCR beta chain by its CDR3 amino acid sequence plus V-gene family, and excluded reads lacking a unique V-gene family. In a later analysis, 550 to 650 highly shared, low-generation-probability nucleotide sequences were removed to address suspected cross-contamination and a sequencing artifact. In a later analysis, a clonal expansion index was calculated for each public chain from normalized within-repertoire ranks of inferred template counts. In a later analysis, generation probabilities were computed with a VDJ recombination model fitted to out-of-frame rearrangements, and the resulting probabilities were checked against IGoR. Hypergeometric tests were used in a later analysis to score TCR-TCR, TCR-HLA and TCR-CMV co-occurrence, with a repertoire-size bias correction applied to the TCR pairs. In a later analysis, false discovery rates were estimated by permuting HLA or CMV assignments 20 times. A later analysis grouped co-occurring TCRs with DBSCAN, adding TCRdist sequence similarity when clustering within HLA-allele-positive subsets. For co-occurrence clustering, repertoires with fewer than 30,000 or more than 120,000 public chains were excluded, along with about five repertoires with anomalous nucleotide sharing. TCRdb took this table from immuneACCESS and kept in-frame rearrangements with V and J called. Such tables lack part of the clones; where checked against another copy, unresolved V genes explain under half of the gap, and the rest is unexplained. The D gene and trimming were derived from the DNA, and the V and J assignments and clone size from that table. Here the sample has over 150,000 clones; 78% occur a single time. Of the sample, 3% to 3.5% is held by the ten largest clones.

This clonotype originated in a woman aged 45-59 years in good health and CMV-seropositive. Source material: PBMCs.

In nucleotides, the sequence is TGTGCCAGCTCACCACAACAGGTTATCGATCAGCCCCAGCATTTT. The encoded protein is CASSPQQVIDQPQHF. The chain couples TRBV18 to TRBJ1-5; a tentative D match to TRBD1 spans 5 bases. V was cut back by 1 base and J by 5 bases, leaving a gap of 12 bases between them. CDR1 KGHSH and CDR2 LQKENI are derived from the germline V gene. The CDR3 numbers 15 residues from cysteine through phenylalanine. Here the CDR3 DNA is all that survives: 45 bases in frame from base 1.